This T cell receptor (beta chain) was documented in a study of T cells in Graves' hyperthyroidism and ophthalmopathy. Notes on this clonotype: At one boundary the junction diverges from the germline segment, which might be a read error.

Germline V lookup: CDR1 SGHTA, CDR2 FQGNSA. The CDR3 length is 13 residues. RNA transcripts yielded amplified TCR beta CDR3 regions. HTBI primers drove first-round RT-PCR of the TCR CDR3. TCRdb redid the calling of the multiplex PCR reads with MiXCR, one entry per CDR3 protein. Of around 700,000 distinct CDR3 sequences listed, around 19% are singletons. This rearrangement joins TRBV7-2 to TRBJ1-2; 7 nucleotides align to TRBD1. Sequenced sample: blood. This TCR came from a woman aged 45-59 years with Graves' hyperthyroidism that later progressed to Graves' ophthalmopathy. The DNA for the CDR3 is TGTGCCAGCAGCTTGACCAATTACCGGGACAGCGCCTTC. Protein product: CASSLTNYRDSAF.